This TCR beta chain was recovered during a study of CD8 T cells in ankylosing spondylitis (dated by TCRdb to 2017 to 2019). About the investigation overall: The study profiled T cell receptor beta repertoires in healthy donors and ankylosing spondylitis patients to find disease-linked TCR variants. In total, the full study cohort was made up of about 99 healthy donors and 25 or so ankylosing spondylitis patients. Peripheral blood samples were taken, and synovial fluid was additionally collected from ankylosing spondylitis patients. Summary of the overall study and its limitations: The disease-linked clones showed a CD8+ phenotype and occurred at relatively low frequencies in peripheral blood. Blood from ankylosing spondylitis patients appeared to be characterized by a TCR beta motif composed of under ten highly homologous amino acid variants. The disease-linked clones were reported to be significantly enriched in matched synovial fluid samples from ankylosing spondylitis patients. Some motif variants had previously been reported in the synovial fluid and blood of reactive arthritis patients, which suggests shared mechanisms of disease initiation.

The sequencer was an Illumina HiSeq 2500. Quantitative 5'-RACE with molecular barcodes was used to prepare TCR beta libraries. Regarding the original processing steps: A new computational method, built on a probabilistic model of VDJ rearrangement, was used to identify disease-linked TCR variants. TCRdb reworked the public reads: Q25 trimming with fastp, MiXCR clone assembly, productive beta chains retained. When rows share a CDR3 protein, they turn into one entry using the most common DNA and genes. These V and J calls originate from TCRdb's pipeline instead of the authors' own analysis. Counted in this sample were 250,000 to 300,000 distinct CDR3 sequences; 20% of them appeared once. Under 8.5% of the sample lies in the top ten. In the case of this clonotype: This receptor's antigen is unknown. No clone much larger than this one lies a single base away; base qualities are absent.

Relative to germline, V is 3 bases shorter and J is 6 bases shorter, with 12 bases between their ends. CDR1 and CDR2 are drawn from the germline V gene (reference sequence): LNHNV, YYDKDF. The CDR3 runs 15 amino acids, cysteine and phenylalanine included. Only the CDR3 DNA stays, 45 bases, in frame from base 1. Sequenced input: blood, either unsorted or a sorted T cell fraction (not recorded which). The rearrangement joined TRBV15 to TRBJ1-6; the D gene is perhaps TRBD1, on 5 matching bases. The receptor was isolated from a male donor with ankylosing spondylitis or in good health (not recorded which). The bases are TGTGCCACCAGCAGGGCAGGGCCGGGTAATTCACCCCTCCACTTT. Protein translation: CATSRAGPGNSPLHF.